The 13 T cell receptor beta chains in this list originate from one sample, sequenced in a study of blood T cell dynamics during melanoma immunotherapy. Profiling relied on immunoSEQ multiplex PCR, and the TCRdb table lists in-frame clones only, not all of them. The sample includes about 8,000 clones, roughly four fifths seen only once; the top ten take roughly 15%. Time point denoted: week 3, after first cycle of checkpoint inhibitor. The starting material was blood, obtained from a patient treated with checkpoint blockade. These TCRs come from a human donor with melanoma.

The chain carries TRBV6-1 and TRBJ1-1; no definite D call. CDR3 length: 13 amino acids. From germline, CDR1 is MNHNS and CDR2 SASEGT. The ends were cut back, 1 base at V and 1 base at J, with 4 bases in the middle. The CDR3, as DNA: TGTGCCAGCAGTGAAGGTTGGAACACTGAAGCTTTCTTT. It translates to CASSEGWNTEAFF.

The gene calls are TRBV19 and TRBJ1-1; D uncertain. With 5 bases removed from V and 2 bases from J, the gap between germline ends came to 15 bases. The CDR3 is 15 amino acids. CDR1 and CDR2 (germline): LNHDA, SQIVND (reference sequence). The CDR3 sequence: CASSDPRTANTEAFF. The CDR3 nucleotides read TGTGCCAGTAGTGACCCCCGGACGGCCAACACTGAAGCTTTCTTT. Complete variable domain (other parts from reference TRBV19 and TRBJ1-1): DGGITQSPKYLFRKEGQNVTLSCEQNLNHDAMYWYRQDPGQGLRLIYYSQIVNDFQKGDIAEGYSVSREKKESFPLTVTSAQKNPTAFYLCASSDPRTANTEAFFGQGTRLTVV.

V is TRBV16 and J is TRBJ2-1; a weak D match, TRBD2 (5 bases). V was pared by 2 bases and J by 4 bases, with 12 bases between. Germline CDR1 is KGHSY and CDR2 is FQNENV. This CDR3 has 15 residues. For the CDR3, the DNA is TGTGCCAGCAGCCAAAATTTTGGAGGTTACAATGAGCAGTTCTTC. This encodes CASSQNFGGYNEQFF.

The CDR3 DNA follows: TGTGCCAGCAGTTACAGCATGAACACTGAAGCTTTCTTT. Its translation: CASSYSMNTEAFF. The V call is TRBV28, the J call TRBJ1-1; no clear D gene. This CDR3 spans 13 amino acids. Trimming took 4 bases from V and 0 from J, leaving 6 bases between them. Looked up from germline, CDR1 is MDHEN and CDR2 is SYDVKM.

The chain links TRBV7-3 to TRBJ2-5; 9 bases fit TRBD1. Trimming cost V 5 bases and J 5 bases; bases outside gene matches: 9. In germline, CDR1 is SGHTA, CDR2 FQGTGA. The CDR3 length is 15 residues. The CDR3 loop is CASSQTRTGEETQYF. Here the CDR3 DNA reads TGTGCCAGCAGCCAAACCCGGACAGGGGAGGAGACCCAGTACTTC.

The sample holds a few counts of this clone. The genes are TRBV12-5 and TRBJ1-4, with D possibly TRBD1 on 5 matching bases. The CDR3 consists of 17 residues. CDR1 is LGHNT and CDR2 is FRNRAP in the germline V gene. The V end was cut by 5 bases, the J end by 0 bases, with 16 bases between. The CDR3 bases are TGTGCTAGTGGTACGAACGCACAGGTTGCAACTAATGAAAAACTGTTTTTT. Translated, it gives CASGTNAQVATNEKLFF.

The V gene is TRBV5-4, the J gene TRBJ2-3; the D is unclear. CDR3 length: 16 amino acids. The ends were cut back, 1 base at V and 2 bases at J, with 14 bases in the middle. Germline V lookup: CDR1 SGHNT, CDR2 YYREEE (reference sequence). This chain's CDR3 is CASSLRPQLYTDTQYF. The CDR3 DNA sequence: TGTGCCAGCAGCTTGCGGCCCCAACTATACACAGATACGCAGTATTTT.

Notes on this clone: Distinct nucleotide sequences in the sample also encode this CDR3. The V gene is TRBV5-8, the J gene TRBJ1-5; no definite D call. The V end was cut by 6 bases, the J end by 4 bases, with 17 bases between. Germline V gives CDR1 SGHTS, CDR2 YDEGEE. CDR3 length equals 15 residues. The CDR3 region has the DNA TGTGCCAGCACTAGAGCCGCGATTCTTAATCAGCCCCAGCATTTT. It encodes CASTRAAILNQPQHF.

Sample share makes this clone large. This chain uses TRBV4-1 with TRBJ2-7, with D perhaps matching TRBD1 or TRBD2 (5 bases each). CDR1 MGHRA and CDR2 YSYEKL come from the germline V gene. This CDR3 has 15 residues. V gave up 6 bases and J gave up 3 bases, with 18 bases separating them. CDR3 in amino acids: CASSFASGTYYEQYF. The CDR3 DNA sequence: TGCGCCAGCAGTTTTGCGTCCGGGACGTACTACGAGCAGTACTTC.

The chain carries TRBV2 and TRBJ1-1, with D unresolved. Trimming pared 1 base from V and 5 bases from J, leaving 5 bases between. Germline loops: CDR1 SNHLY, CDR2 FYNNEI. The CDR3 has 12 residues. Here the CDR3 DNA reads TGTGCCAGCAGTGAAGTAGGGACTGAAGCTTTCTTT. This gives the protein CASSEVGTEAFF. Combining the CDR3 with reference TRBV2 and TRBJ1-1 gives the whole variable domain EPEVTQTPSHQVTQMGQEVILRCVPISNHLYFYWYRQILGQKVEFLVSFYNNEISEKSEIFDDQFSVERPDGSNFTLKIRSTKLEDSAMYFCASSEVGTEAFFGQGTRLTVV.

This chain links TRBV11-2 with TRBJ1-1; the D is unclear. Germline CDR1 SGHAT, CDR2 FQNNGV. Trimming left V 3 bases short and J 1 base short, with 9 bases between. The CDR3 is 14 amino acids. This chain's CDR3 is CASSLVTENTEAFF. In nucleotides, the CDR3 is TGTGCCAGCAGCTTGGTTACAGAGAACACTGAAGCTTTCTTT. Together with reference TRBV11-2 and TRBJ1-1, the CDR3 gives the full variable domain: EAGVAQSPRYKIIEKRQSVAFWCNPISGHATLYWYQQILGQGPKLLIQFQNNGVVDDSQLPKDRFSAERLKGVDSTLKIQPAKLEDSAVYLCASSLVTENTEAFFGQGTRLTVV.

J is TRBJ1-1 and V is TRBV10-2, with TRBD1 as a possible D gene (5 bases). The germline gives CDR1 WSHSY, CDR2 SAAADI. The CDR3 contains 15 residues. Trimming cost V 5 bases and J 1 base, with 14 bases left between them. CDR3 nucleotide sequence: TGCGCCAGCAGTTCAGGGTCGAACCGGAACACTGAAGCTTTCTTT. It specifies CASSSGSNRNTEAFF.

The sample holds a few counts of this clone. The V call is TRBV9, the J call TRBJ1-6; D is unclear. CDR1 SGDLS and CDR2 YYNGEE come from the germline V gene. The V gene lost 0 bases and the J gene lost 6 bases, with 10 bases spanning the gap. The CDR3 runs to 15 residues. CDR3 sequence reads: CASSVGITANSPLHF. CDR3 DNA: TGTGCCAGCAGCGTAGGTATCACAGCTAATTCACCCCTCCACTTT.